The 21 T cell receptor beta chains below come from one sample, sequenced in a study of cytomegalovirus exposure and HLA in healthy donors. The PCR made use of 60 Vbeta and 13 Jbeta primers. Assay used: immunoSEQ multiplex PCR; TCRdb lists only in-frame clones, some missing. This sample carries 100,000 to 150,000 clones, with approximately 1.6% going to the ten biggest clones. The sequenced material came from PBMCs. These receptor sequences come from a man younger than 35 in good health and CMV-seronegative.

The J gene is TRBJ2-2, the V gene TRBV19, with TRBD1 identical over 8 bases. Germline values: CDR1 LNHDA, CDR2 SQIVND (reference sequence). The CDR3 loop spans 15 amino acids. The V gene end was trimmed by 5 bases and the J gene end by 1 base; junction bases not matched to a gene: 3. The CDR3 sequence is CASSSGTGNTGELFF. As DNA, the CDR3 is TGTGCCAGTAGTTCCGGGACAGGGAACACCGGGGAGCTGTTTTTT.

This chain joins TRBV19 and TRBJ1-5; perhaps TRBD1 as D (6 bases). The ends were cut back, 7 bases at V and 0 bases at J, with 31 bases in the middle. This CDR3 contains 21 residues. Germline CDR1 and CDR2: LNHDA and SQIVND (reference sequence). DNA for the CDR3: TGTGCCAGTACCCCTCTACGGGACAACCCTCAAGGGGCCTATAGCAATCAGCCCCAGCATTTT. The encoded protein is CASTPLRDNPQGAYSNQPQHF.

This rearrangement joins TRBV18 to TRBJ1-5, with TRBD1 matching over 8 bases. CDR3 length equals 13 residues. V lost 6 bases, J lost 4 bases, and 2 bases stayed unmatched. Per the germline V gene, CDR1 is KGHSH and CDR2 is LQKENI. CDR3 loop: CASSGQENQPQHF. CDR3 coding DNA: TGTGCCAGCTCGGGACAGGAAAATCAGCCCCAGCATTTT.

V usage is TRBV7-8 and J usage is TRBJ1-5; D unclear. The CDR3 runs 13 residues. Germline V lookup: CDR1 SGHVS, CDR2 FQNEAQ. The germline V and J ends were trimmed by 4 bases and 8 bases, with 12 bases remaining between them. The CDR3 region is CASSWSGPEPQHF. CDR3 nucleotides: TGTGCCAGCAGCTGGTCAGGCCCTGAGCCCCAGCATTTT.

The genes are TRBV28 and TRBJ1-1, with D maybe TRBD1 (6 bases). Germline assignment: CDR1 MDHEN and CDR2 SYDVKM. The germline V and J ends were trimmed by 3 bases and 6 bases, with 8 bases remaining between them. The CDR3 spans 12 residues. As DNA, the CDR3 is TGTGCCAGCAGTTTTGAGGGGGCTGAAGCTTTCTTT. Translated: CASSFEGAEAFF. The complete variable domain, with remaining parts taken from reference TRBV28 and TRBJ1-1, reads DVKVTQSSRYLVKRTGEKVFLECVQDMDHENMFWYRQDPGLGLRLIYFSYDVKMKEKGDIPEGYSVSREKKERFSLILESASTNQTSMYLCASSFEGAEAFFGQGTRLTVV.

V is TRBV19 and J is TRBJ1-3; 8 positions match TRBD1. In germline, CDR1 is LNHDA, CDR2 SQIVND (reference sequence). CDR3 length: 14 residues. The V gene end was trimmed by 8 bases and the J gene end by 10 bases; junction bases not matched to a gene: 13. The CDR3: CASRGQGVEQTIYF. CDR3 DNA: TGTGCCAGTCGCGGACAGGGAGTTGAACAAACCATATATTTT.

The chain links TRBV2 to TRBJ1-5; 8 bases match TRBD1. This CDR3 region has 15 residues. Trimming cost V 1 base and J 1 base; bases outside gene matches: 0. Germline V CDR1 and CDR2: SNHLY, FYNNEI. CDR3 amino acids: CASSEGTGSNQPQHF. CDR3 nucleotides: TGTGCCAGCAGTGAAGGGACAGGGAGCAATCAGCCCCAGCATTTT.

The chain employs TRBV15 and TRBJ1-5; D unclear. Germline loops: CDR1 LNHNV, CDR2 YYDKDF (reference sequence). V gave up 0 bases and J gave up 7 bases, with 19 bases separating them. The CDR3 spans 17 residues. This chain's CDR3 is CATSRDVRIRGEQPQHF. The CDR3 DNA reads as TGTGCCACCAGCAGAGATGTCAGGATACGGGGAGAACAGCCCCAGCATTTT.

The chain employs TRBV7-9 and TRBJ1-2; D uncertain. The V end was cut by 1 base, the J end by 6 bases, with 12 bases between. Looked up from germline, CDR1 is SEHNR and CDR2 is FQNEAQ (reference sequence). This CDR3 contains 14 residues. The CDR3 region has the DNA TGTGCCAGCAGCTTAGACGGTGAATTTAATGGCTACACCTTC. Its protein is CASSLDGEFNGYTF.

This rearrangement joins TRBV5-1 to TRBJ1-6, with 10 positions matching TRBD1. The CDR3 consists of 14 residues. CDR1 and CDR2 from the germline V gene are SGHRS and YFSETQ. The V gene end was trimmed by 3 bases and the J gene end by 6 bases; junction bases not matched to a gene: 0. The CDR3 region has the DNA TGCGCCAGCAGCTGGGACAGGGGTAATTCACCCCTCCACTTT. Translating gives CASSWDRGNSPLHF. Drawing the rest from reference TRBV5-1 and TRBJ1-6, the complete variable domain is KAGVTQTPRYLIKTRGQQVTLSCSPISGHRSVSWYQQTPGQGLQFLFEYFSETQRNKGNFPGRFSGRQFSNSRSEMNVSTLELGDSALYLCASSWDRGNSPLHFGNGTRLTVT.

Comments on this clone: Compared with germline, one end of the junction differs, possibly owing to a read error. This chain connects TRBV18 to TRBJ2-6, with D possibly being TRBD2 (5 bases). The CDR3 runs to 18 residues. Per the germline V gene, CDR1 is KGHSH and CDR2 is LQKENI. The CDR3 protein is CANSPLGSRGTGANVLTF. The CDR3 nucleotides are TGTGCCAACTCACCCCTGGGATCCCGAGGGACTGGGGCCAACGTCCTGACTTTC.

The chain is built from TRBV11-1 and TRBJ2-7; a weak D match, TRBD1 (6 bases). Germline V lookup: CDR1 SGHAT, CDR2 FQDESV (reference sequence). This CDR3 comprises 13 residues. The V and J ends lost 6 bases and 4 bases respectively, with 13 bases between them. For the CDR3, the DNA is TGTGCCAGCAGTCCGGACAGCCTGTACGAGCAGTACTTC. Translation gives CASSPDSLYEQYF.

This chain uses TRBV10-3 with TRBJ2-3; D may be TRBD2 (5 bases). CDR1 is ENHRY and CDR2 is SYGVKD in the germline V gene. CDR3 length: 16 residues. Trimming removed 11 bases at V and 0 bases at J, with 21 bases between. CDR3 DNA sequence: TGTGCCGTCCGATTTAGTCTAGCCTCTAGCACAGATACGCAGTATTTT. Its translation is CAVRFSLASSTDTQYF.

The chain employs TRBV18 and TRBJ2-1; D is perhaps TRBD1 (6 bases). The germline V gene has CDR1 KGHSH and CDR2 LQKENI. Trimming took 4 bases from V and 9 from J, leaving 10 bases between them. The CDR3 sequence is 12 residues long. The CDR3 reads CASSLQGSEQFF. CDR3 bases: TGTGCCAGCTCACTACAGGGAAGTGAGCAGTTCTTC.

V is TRBV19 and J is TRBJ2-5, with D perhaps TRBD1 (6 bases). Germline V gene sequence: CDR1 LNHDA, CDR2 SQIVND (reference sequence). The CDR3 covers 15 residues. The V end was cut by 3 bases, the J end by 5 bases, with 16 bases between. This CDR3 reads CASSIGRGVWETQYF. The CDR3 DNA reads as TGTGCCAGTAGTATCGGCAGGGGCGTATGGGAGACCCAGTACTTC.

The chain combines TRBV4-3 with TRBJ2-1; 13 nucleotides align to TRBD2. Trimming at V came to 4 bases and at J to 4 bases, leaving 4 bases not matched to a gene. Germline CDR1 LGHNA, CDR2 YSLEER. The CDR3 sequence is 16 residues long. CDR3 sequence: CASSLQTSGRYNEQFF. As DNA, the CDR3 is TGCGCCAGCAGCCTACAGACTAGCGGGAGGTACAATGAGCAGTTCTTC.

The chain uses TRBV9 and TRBJ1-5; a possible D gene is TRBD1 (5 bases). The V gene's germline CDR1 is SGDLS and CDR2 YYNGEE. The V gene lost 0 bases and the J gene lost 0 bases, with 13 bases spanning the gap. This CDR3 is built from 17 residues. CDR3 residues: CASSVDPGPHSNQPQHF. CDR3 in DNA: TGTGCCAGCAGCGTAGATCCAGGGCCCCATAGCAATCAGCCCCAGCATTTT.

The V and J genes are TRBV20-1 and TRBJ2-1; 8 bases line up with TRBD1. The CDR3 covers 11 residues. Germline CDR1 and CDR2: DFQATT and SNEGSKA (reference sequence). The ends lost 3 bases at V and 9 bases at J; junction bases unmatched: 1. CDR3 coding DNA: TGCAGTGCTAGGGGACAGGTTGAGCAGTTCTTC. This sequence encodes CSARGQVEQFF.

V is TRBV27 and J is TRBJ2-3; no definite D call. Deletions cut 1 base from V and 5 bases from J, with 7 bases between. Per germline, CDR1 MNHEY and CDR2 SMNVEV (reference sequence). CDR3 length: 13 amino acids. The CDR3 bases are TGTGCCAGCAGTTTATTAATCCGAGATACGCAGTATTTT. This sequence encodes CASSLLIRDTQYF.

Written as DNA, the CDR3 is TGTGCCAGCAGCGGGGGGGGACAGGGTTACTATGGCTACACCTTC. It specifies CASSGGGQGYYGYTF. The chain joins TRBV5-4 to TRBJ1-2, with 9 bases lining up with TRBD1. J gave up 3 bases and V 4 bases, and 7 bases lay outside the gene matches. This CDR3 region has 15 residues. Germline-derived CDR1 and CDR2 are SGHNT and YYREEE (reference sequence).

CDR3 sequence: CASSQGGTGIVGYTF. The DNA of the CDR3 is TGTGCCAGCAGCCAGGGAGGGACAGGGATCGTTGGCTACACCTTC. J is TRBJ1-2 and V is TRBV7-2; 9 nucleotides line up with TRBD1. The CDR3 consists of 15 residues. V was pared by 5 bases and J by 7 bases, with 11 bases of the junction left unmatched. The V gene's germline CDR1 is SGHTA and CDR2 FQGNSA. The full variable domain, completed using reference TRBV7-2 and TRBJ1-2, is GAGVSQSPSNKVTEKGKDVELRCDPISGHTALYWYRQSLGQGLEFLIYFQGNSAPDKSGLPSDRFSAERTGGSVSTLTIQRTQQEDSAVYLCASSQGGTGIVGYTFGSGTRLTVV.